A single T cell receptor (beta chain) is shown here with its context. Its antigen is unknown. Base qualities are not at hand, and no much larger clone is one base apart. The source of the sample is a study of shared clonotypes between healthy human individuals (TCRdb year 2020). Some background on the complete study: The cohort comprised a couple of women and a few men aged 18 to 49 years. Per donor, three plates each were used for CD4 naive and CD4 memory, two for CD8 naive, and one for CD8 memory. To estimate repertoire size and how much clonotypes are shared between individuals, the study performed deep sequencing of blood TCR repertoires from a few healthy adults. Libraries were prepared and TCR repertoires were sequenced by different laboratories using diverse techniques, in order to increase sequencing depth and limit assay-specific biases. Leukapheresis yielded between about 0.9 and 9.5 billion PBMCs per donor.

Results the study describes overall, beyond this receptor: Even with the large sequencing depth, rarefaction of the sorted-subset datasets indicated that sequencing was incomplete. Naive subsets generally had larger estimated clonotype richness than memory subsets. Sampling was restricted to blood, and TCR repertoires in tissues likely differ from the TCR repertoires found in blood. Based on pairwise subsampling, the degree of clonotype sharing among donors was expected to be affected by sequencing depth. Sharing across a few donors was observed for around 5% of naive CD4, under 4% of naive CD8, about 2.3% of memory CD4, and approximately 0.41% of memory CD8 clonotypes. Compared with non-shared clonotypes, clonotypes shared by all four sorted-subset donors had higher generation probabilities. Because the study included a small number of donors, the genetic and exposure-history diversity represented was limited.

Donors were healthy HIV-negative adults with no recently reported acute infections or vaccinations. Every donor was a Caucasian adult residing in Nashville, Tennessee, USA. CD4+ T cells were enriched through magnetic negative selection, after which naive cells were positively selected on CD45RA and the remaining negative fraction served as the memory subset. Blood was obtained by leukapheresis, after which PBMCs were separated by Ficoll-Histopaque density gradient centrifugation and cryopreserved in liquid nitrogen vapor phase. Purity and quantity of every magnetically sorted T cell population were checked by analytical flow cytometry. From each sorted fraction, genomic DNA was isolated and quantified by UV absorbance on a Nanodrop 2000c. TCR CDR3 regions were amplified from genomic DNA by multiplex PCR using the deep immunoSEQ assay. Extracted genomic DNA from each cell subset was distributed evenly across all wells of several immunoSEQ 96-well plates, and each plate was treated as a replicate. Each replicate PCR for sorted subsets received around 200 ng genomic DNA, equal to around 32,000 T cell genomes. The purified libraries were quantified using a Qubit 3.0 fluorometer, sized with a Bioanalyzer 2100, and then quantified again using the KAPA Library Quantification kit. Each immunoSEQ 96-well plate was sequenced on its own single-read 150-cycle Illumina NextSeq 550 flow cell. In the source study's methods: The immunoSEQ output contained only junctional sequences without quality scores, so filtering could not match that applied to full-length reads. To assign V/J genes and CDR3, sequences were annotated against IMGT germline references using PyIR, a Python wrapper for IgBLAST v1.9. Reads were removed for weak V/J assignments (E-value above 1e-6), missing CDR3, stop codons, out-of-frame junctions, or ambiguous translated residues. V3J clonotypes were defined as sequences sharing the same inferred V gene, J gene, and CDR3 amino acid sequence. To compute the percentage overlap between repertoires, the number of shared unique clonotypes was divided by the size of the smaller repertoire. RTK rarefaction, the Chao1 estimator, and Recon v2.1 estimates of unobserved clonotypes were used to assess repertoire richness. Generation probabilities for all TCRbeta clonotypes obtained by the gDNA method from a handful of donors were computed using OLGA. TCRdb mirrors the immuneACCESS table, restricted to in-frame sequences. Some clones are absent from its copies; in checked studies, under half trace to an unresolved V gene, and the reason for the others is unknown. V and J calls and clone size are given by that table; D and trimming were obtained from the DNA. In this sample the table shows some 360,000 clones, more than 60% of which occur a single time. Of the sample, around 9.3% is held by the ten largest clones.

The germline ends are 14 bases apart after V is trimmed by 4 bases and J by 4 bases. According to the germline V gene, CDR1 reads MGHDK and CDR2 reads SYGVNS. Counted from cysteine to phenylalanine, this CDR3 has 15 amino acids. This entry keeps only the CDR3 DNA: 45 bases, framed from base 1. Sequencing was done on a sample of memory CD4+ T cells sorted from blood. The cell subset or site label of this sample denotes: CD45RA-negative fraction. The clonotype originates from a young man in good health. The chain employs TRBV25-1 and TRBJ1-5; D gene: possibly TRBD1, on 6 matching bases. The CDR3 region has the sequence CASSGARQGNQPQHF. The DNA sequence is as follows: TGTGCCAGCAGTGGAGCCCGGCAGGGGAATCAGCCCCAGCATTTT.